Sequencing of this T cell receptor (beta chain) was carried out in a study of blood T cell repertoires in COVID-19. About the research overall: The origin of the acute and convalescent COVID-19 samples was the United States, Italy and Spain. T cells, B-cell-depleted T cells, or PBMCs provided the cDNA or gDNA that served as material.

The germline V and J ends were trimmed by 4 bases and 0 bases, with 10 bases remaining between them. Germline loops: CDR1 SNHLY, CDR2 FYNNEI. The CDR3 is 14 residues long. Authors' methods: For nucleated cells, counts were estimated from reference gene primer amplification. Profiling relied on immunoSEQ multiplex PCR, and the TCRdb table lists in-frame clones only, not all of them. D and trimming come from the DNA, and the V and J calls and clone size come from that table. Counted here are around 30,000 clones, about 87% occurring once; the ten biggest clones make up around 10%. The material sequenced was peripheral blood. This TCR was recovered from a human donor in a cohort sampled during active COVID-19. The donor label of this sample is uncertain. The chain has TRBV2 and TRBJ2-7; possible D gene TRBD2, 5 bases. The CDR3 region is CASSGGQSSYEQYF. The CDR3 DNA is TGTGCCAGCAGTGGAGGGCAGAGCTCCTACGAGCAGTACTTC. The variable domain in full, with the rest retrieved from reference TRBV2 and TRBJ2-7, is EPEVTQTPSHQVTQMGQEVILRCVPISNHLYFYWYRQILGQKVEFLVSFYNNEISEKSEIFDDQFSVERPDGSNFTLKIRSTKLEDSAMYFCASSGGQSSYEQYFGPGTRLTVT.